A selection of T cell receptor beta chains follows, all from one sample in a study of identical twins. TCRdb used MiXCR to reprocess the 5' RACE reads, holding one entry per CDR3 protein. Of roughly 1,500,000 distinct CDR3 sequences in the sample, less than 35% were seen once. Sequencing was carried out using cord blood. The source of these receptors is a newborn girl in good health. Each CDR3 is given with its conserved first and last residue. Each record gives: V gene, D gene, J gene, clone size, CDR3 protein, CDR3 DNA. D genes are given only for firm matches. Rows give clone size only sometimes, using once, few, many, or a class for an expanded clone.

V: TRBV27
D: TRBD1
J: TRBJ2-6
size: -
CDR3: CASSLSYTGAGANVLTF
DNA: TGTGCCAGCAGTTTATCGTACACAGGGGCTGGGGCCAACGTCCTGACTTTC

V: TRBV27
D: -
J: TRBJ1-5
size: few
CDR3: CASIRPGQGQNQPQHF
DNA: TGTGCCAGCATTCGACCGGGACAAGGGCAGAATCAGCCCCAGCATTTT

V: TRBV11-2
D: -
J: TRBJ2-7
size: -
CDR3: CASSFGVDYYNEQYF
DNA: TGTGCCAGCAGCTTCGGGGTGGATTACTACAATGAGCAGTACTTC

V: TRBV7-2
D: TRBD2
J: TRBJ2-1
size: -
CDR3: CASTISGTTYNEQFF
DNA: TGTGCCAGCACCATCTCCGGGACTACCTACAATGAGCAGTTCTTC

V: TRBV20-1
D: TRBD1
J: TRBJ2-7
size: few
CDR3: CSAGGDSPPYEQYF
DNA: TGCAGTGCTGGTGGGGACAGCCCCCCCTACGAGCAGTACTTC

V: TRBV12-3/TRBV12-4
D: TRBD2
J: TRBJ2-5
size: few
CDR3: CASSLAGRVETQYF
DNA: TGTGCCAGCAGTTTAGCTGGGAGGGTAGAGACCCAGTACTTC

V: TRBV21-1
D: -
J: TRBJ2-7
size: -
CDR3: CASSKKRVLGSEFYEQYF
DNA: TGTGCCAGCAGCAAAAAAAGGGTATTGGGATCGGAGTTCTACGAGCAGTACTTC

V: TRBV28
D: TRBD1
J: TRBJ1-2
size: -
CDR3: CASSPRRGHGYTF
DNA: TGTGCCAGCAGTCCCCGTAGGGGGCATGGCTACACCTTC

V: TRBV12-3/TRBV12-4
D: -
J: TRBJ2-2
size: -
CDR3: CASSRSVGTGELFF
DNA: TGTGCCAGCAGTCGGTCAGTTGGGACCGGGGAGCTGTTTTTT

V: TRBV2
D: TRBD2
J: TRBJ2-5
size: -
CDR3: CASSDRGVQETQYF
DNA: TGTGCCAGCAGTGATCGGGGGGTCCAAGAGACCCAGTACTTC

V: TRBV18
D: -
J: TRBJ1-4
size: once
CDR3: CASSPRVKSGEKLFF
DNA: TGTGCCAGCTCACCTAGGGTCAAAAGCGGCGAAAAACTGTTTTTT

V: TRBV3-1
D: -
J: TRBJ2-3
size: -
CDR3: CASTPSGGTDTQYF
DNA: TGTGCCAGCACCCCCTCGGGGGGCACAGATACGCAGTATTTT

V: TRBV9
D: TRBD2
J: TRBJ2-1
size: -
CDR3: CASSVGAGSLDEQFF
DNA: TGTGCCAGCAGCGTAGGAGCGGGAAGTTTGGATGAGCAGTTCTTC

V: TRBV6-5
D: -
J: TRBJ2-5
size: -
CDR3: CASSYGGYNEQYF
DNA: TGTGCCAGCAGTTACGGGGGTTACAATGAGCAGTACTTC

V: TRBV10-3
D: TRBD2
J: TRBJ2-3
size: -
CDR3: CAISERRGLEAQYF
DNA: TGTGCCATCAGTGAAAGGCGGGGACTAGAGGCGCAGTATTTT

V: TRBV29-1
D: -
J: TRBJ2-1
size: many
CDR3: CSATRDYNEQFF
DNA: TGCAGCGCCACCAGGGACTACAATGAGCAGTTCTTC

V: TRBV5-1
D: -
J: TRBJ2-2
size: -
CDR3: CASRDNGELFF
DNA: TGCGCCAGCAGGGATAACGGGGAGCTGTTTTTT